This T cell receptor (beta chain) is from a study of T cells after yellow fever vaccination. Study-level findings and limits: Clones that expanded after primary vaccination mostly reappeared after the booster (around 96% CD4, 70% to 90% CD8). Weaker, the secondary response peaked sooner, at day 5 versus 15. Abundant bulk-population clonotypes could contaminate the FACS-sorted repertoires.

A process of 5'RACE template switching, which added a universal primer site and UMIs, was used to make TCR cDNA. TCRdb reprocessed the 5' RACE reads via MiXCR and lists one record per CDR3 protein. The sample lists some 150,000 distinct CDR3 sequences, 6.6% occurring once. This clonotype was observed many times. What it binds is not known. The germline V gene has CDR1 MNHEY and CDR2 SVGAGI. The CDR3 extends over 13 amino acids. Deletions cut 4 bases from V and 2 bases from J, with 3 bases between. The sequences come from CD4+ T cells sorted from PBMCs, collected 10 days after the yellow fever booster vaccination. This clonotype was sampled from a man younger than 40 who received the YFV17D yellow fever vaccine. J is TRBJ2-6 and V is TRBV6-5; D call uncertain. The CDR3 nucleotides read TGTGCCAGCAGTTTGGCTGGGGCCAACGTCCTGACTTTC. Amino acid sequence: CASSLAGANVLTF.